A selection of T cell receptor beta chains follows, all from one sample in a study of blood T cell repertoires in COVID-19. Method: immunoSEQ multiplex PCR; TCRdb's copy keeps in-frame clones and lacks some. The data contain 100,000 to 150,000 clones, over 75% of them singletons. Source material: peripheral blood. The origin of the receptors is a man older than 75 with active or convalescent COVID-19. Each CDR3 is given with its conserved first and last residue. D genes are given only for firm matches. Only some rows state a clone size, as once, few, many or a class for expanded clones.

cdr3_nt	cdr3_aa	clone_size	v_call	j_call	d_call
TGCGCCAGCAGCGCCGGGACAGGGGTTGAAGGCTACACCTTC	CASSAGTGVEGYTF	.	TRBV5-1	TRBJ1-2	TRBD1
TGTGCCAGCAGTTCCGGCTATGGCTACACCTTC	CASSSGYGYTF	.	TRBV12-3/TRBV12-4	TRBJ1-2	.
TGTGCCAGCTCACCCGGGACAGAATCTGGAAACACCATATATTTT	CASSPGTESGNTIYF	.	TRBV18	TRBJ1-3	TRBD1
TGTGCCATCAGCGAGGACAGGATGGAGCAGTACTTC	CAISEDRMEQYF	.	TRBV10-3	TRBJ2-7	TRBD1
TGTGCCAGCAGCCATTCTAATGAGGGCTACGAGCAGTACTTC	CASSHSNEGYEQYF	.	TRBV3-1/TRBV3-2	TRBJ2-7	.
TGTGCCAGCAGTTACTCGGCAGCCGGGAATTCACCCCTCCACTTT	CASSYSAAGNSPLHF	.	TRBV6-5	TRBJ1-6	.
TGTGCCATGGGACAGGGATTCGGCTACGAGCAGTACTTC	CAMGQGFGYEQYF	.	TRBV10-3	TRBJ2-7	TRBD1
TGTGCCAGCAGCCCCCGTTTTCAAGCGAGCGGGGAAGGGACCCAGTACTTC	CASSPRFQASGEGTQYF	.	TRBV3-1/TRBV3-2	TRBJ2-5	TRBD2
TGTGCCAGCAGCCCAGTCCGGGGAGAGACCCAGTACTTC	CASSPVRGETQYF	.	TRBV11-2	TRBJ2-5	.
TGTGCCAGCAGCTCAAAAGGTTCAGGACAGGCGTACTATGGCTACACCTTC	CASSSKGSGQAYYGYTF	.	TRBV7-2	TRBJ1-2	TRBD1
TGTGCCAGCTCCCCCGGGACAGGCAATGGCTACACCTTC	CASSPGTGNGYTF	.	TRBV18	TRBJ1-2	TRBD1
TGTGCCAGCAGTTCTCCCACGGGTACCAAAAACATTCAGTACTTC	CASSSPTGTKNIQYF	once	TRBV27	TRBJ2-4	.
TGTGCCAGCAGCCAAGATCTTGTGGCAGGGTTTTTGCAGGAACTGTTTTTT	CASSQDLVAGFLQELFF	.	TRBV3-1/TRBV3-2	TRBJ1-4	.
TGTGCCAGCAGCATGGGACAGGCCTCAGACGAGCAGTACTTC	CASSMGQASDEQYF	.	TRBV11-3	TRBJ2-7	TRBD1
TGTGCCACCAGTGATCCCCGCGGGGCTGGTAATCAGCCCCAGCATTTT	CATSDPRGAGNQPQHF	.	TRBV24-1	TRBJ1-5	.
TGTGCCAGCAGCTTAGGGACATGGGGAACAACTAATGAAAAACTGTTTTTT	CASSLGTWGTTNEKLFF	.	TRBV7-9	TRBJ1-4	.
TGTGCCAGCAGTGCAAGAAGTTCGGGGGTCACAGCAGGCGAGCAGTACTTC	CASSARSSGVTAGEQYF	.	TRBV6-1	TRBJ2-7	.
TGCAGCGCAACAGCGGGGGGGAACACAGATACGCAGTATTTT	CSATAGGNTDTQYF	.	TRBV29-1	TRBJ2-3	TRBD2
TGTGCCAGCAGCTTGAATGGGTACAGGGGGCGAAACTATGGCTACACCTTC	CASSLNGYRGRNYGYTF	once	TRBV5-5	TRBJ1-2	TRBD1
TGCAGCGTAGAAAGCGGGATACTCTACAATGAGCAGTTCTTC	CSVESGILYNEQFF	.	TRBV29-1	TRBJ2-1	TRBD2
TGTGCCAGCAAGGGAGGTAGCGGGGGGGCCTACGAGCAGTACTTC	CASKGGSGGAYEQYF	.	TRBV6-5	TRBJ2-7	TRBD2
TGTGCCAGCAGCTTGGCCCCACTTCGACTTAACTATGGCTACACCTTC	CASSLAPLRLNYGYTF	few	TRBV5-5	TRBJ1-2	.
TGTGCCAGCAGCCAGTTTAGGCAGGCGGGCTACACCTTC	CASSQFRQAGYTF	.	TRBV5-6	TRBJ1-2	.
TGTGCCAGCAGTTACTCGGGTGGACAGGTCCCGGGGGAGCAGTACTTC	CASSYSGGQVPGEQYF	.	TRBV6-5	TRBJ2-7	TRBD1
TGTGCCAGCTCACCCGGTCCCAGGGGTGGTGAGCAGTTCTTC	CASSPGPRGGEQFF	.	TRBV18	TRBJ2-1	.
TGTGCCAGCAGCTCGGGACTAGCGGGAGGTCCAGATACGCAGTATTTT	CASSSGLAGGPDTQYF	.	TRBV11-3	TRBJ2-3	TRBD2